This T cell receptor beta chain originates from a study of T cell changes during pregnancy in multiple sclerosis. Using immunoSEQ multiplex PCR, the repertoire was profiled, and TCRdb retains in-frame clones only, with some absent. The sample has around 130,000 clones, roughly 96% seen once. Germline V gene lookup returns CDR1 SNHLY and CDR2 FYNNEI. There are 14 residues in the CDR3. Trimming removed 7 bases at V and 3 bases at J, with 13 bases between. This receptor was obtained from a female donor with multiple sclerosis, enrolled in a pregnancy study. V and J are TRBV2 and TRBJ1-5, with D perhaps matching TRBD1 (6 bases). The sample was peripheral blood, taken after pregnancy. CDR3 nucleotide sequence: TGTGCCAGCATGACGGACAGCCTCAATCAGCCCCAGCATTTT. Its translation: CASMTDSLNQPQHF.